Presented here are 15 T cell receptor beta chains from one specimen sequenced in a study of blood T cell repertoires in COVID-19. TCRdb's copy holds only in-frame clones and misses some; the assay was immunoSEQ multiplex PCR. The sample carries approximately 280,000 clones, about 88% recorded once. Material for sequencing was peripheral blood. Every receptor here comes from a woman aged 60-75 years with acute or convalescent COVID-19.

CDR3 in amino acids: CASSLDPDRYGYTF. The DNA for the CDR3 is TGCGCCAGCAGCTTGGATCCAGATCGCTATGGCTACACCTTC. V and J are TRBV5-1 and TRBJ1-2, with D uncertain. V was trimmed by 0 bases and J by 4 bases, leaving 10 bases between them. CDR1 and CDR2 from the germline V gene are SGHRS and YFSETQ. The CDR3 covers 14 residues.

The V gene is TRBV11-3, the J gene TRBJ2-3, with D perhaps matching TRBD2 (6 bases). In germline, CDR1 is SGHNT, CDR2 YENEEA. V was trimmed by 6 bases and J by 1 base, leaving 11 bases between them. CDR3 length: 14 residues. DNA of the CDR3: TGTGCCAGCAGTTCCGGGGGAGGCACAGATACGCAGTATTTT. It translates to CASSSGGGTDTQYF.

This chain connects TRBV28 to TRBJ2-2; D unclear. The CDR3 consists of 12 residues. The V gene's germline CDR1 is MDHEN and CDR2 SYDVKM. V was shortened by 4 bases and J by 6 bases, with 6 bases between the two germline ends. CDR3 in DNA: TGTGCCAGCAGTTCGGTGGCCGGGGAGCTGTTTTTT. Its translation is CASSSVAGELFF.

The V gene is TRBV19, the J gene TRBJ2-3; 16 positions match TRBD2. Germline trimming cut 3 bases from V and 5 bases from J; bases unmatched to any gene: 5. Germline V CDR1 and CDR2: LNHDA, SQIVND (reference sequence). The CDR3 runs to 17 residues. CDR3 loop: CASSIMGLAGGGDTQYF. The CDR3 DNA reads TGTGCCAGTAGTATTATGGGACTAGCGGGGGGGGGAGATACGCAGTATTTT.

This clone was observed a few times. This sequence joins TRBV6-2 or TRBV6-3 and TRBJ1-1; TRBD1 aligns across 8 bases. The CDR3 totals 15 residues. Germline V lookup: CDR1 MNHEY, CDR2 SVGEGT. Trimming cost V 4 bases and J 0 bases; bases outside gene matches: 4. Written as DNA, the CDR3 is TGTGCCAGCAGTTCCAAGACAGGGGTGAACACTGAAGCTTTCTTT. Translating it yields CASSSKTGVNTEAFF.

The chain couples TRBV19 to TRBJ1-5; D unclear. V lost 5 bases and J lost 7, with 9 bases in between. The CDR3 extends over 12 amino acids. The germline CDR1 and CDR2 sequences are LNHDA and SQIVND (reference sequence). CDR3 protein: CASSWLRQPQHF. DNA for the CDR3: TGTGCCAGTAGTTGGCTTCGCCAGCCCCAGCATTTT.

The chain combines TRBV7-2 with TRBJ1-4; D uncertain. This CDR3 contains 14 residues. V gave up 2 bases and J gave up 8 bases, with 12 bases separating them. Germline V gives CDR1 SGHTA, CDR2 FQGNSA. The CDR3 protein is CASSLIRGSEKLFF. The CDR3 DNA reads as TGTGCCAGCAGCTTAATCCGGGGTTCGGAAAAACTGTTTTTT.

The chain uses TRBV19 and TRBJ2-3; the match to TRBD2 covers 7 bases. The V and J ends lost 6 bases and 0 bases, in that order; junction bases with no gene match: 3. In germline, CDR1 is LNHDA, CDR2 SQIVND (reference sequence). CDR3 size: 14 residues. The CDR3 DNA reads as TGTGCCAGTAGCCTAGCGGTAAGCACAGATACGCAGTATTTT. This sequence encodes CASSLAVSTDTQYF.

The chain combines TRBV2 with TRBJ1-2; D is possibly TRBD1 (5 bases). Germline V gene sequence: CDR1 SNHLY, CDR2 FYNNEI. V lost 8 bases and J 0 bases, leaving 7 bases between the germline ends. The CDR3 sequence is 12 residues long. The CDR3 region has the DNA TGTGCCAGCGCACAGGCTAACTATGGCTACACCTTC. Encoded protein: CASAQANYGYTF.

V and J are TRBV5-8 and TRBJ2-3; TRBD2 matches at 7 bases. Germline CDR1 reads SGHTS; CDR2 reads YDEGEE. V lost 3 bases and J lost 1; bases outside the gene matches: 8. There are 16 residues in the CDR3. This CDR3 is CASSYSTSARTDTQYF. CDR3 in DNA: TGTGCCAGCAGCTACTCAACTAGCGCCCGCACAGATACGCAGTATTTT.

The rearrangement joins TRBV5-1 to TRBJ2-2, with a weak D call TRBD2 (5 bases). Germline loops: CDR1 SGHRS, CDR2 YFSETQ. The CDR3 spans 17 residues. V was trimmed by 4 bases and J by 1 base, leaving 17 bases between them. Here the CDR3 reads CASSLEPGGLNTGELFF. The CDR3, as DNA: TGCGCCAGCAGCCTGGAACCAGGAGGATTGAACACCGGGGAGCTGTTTTTT.

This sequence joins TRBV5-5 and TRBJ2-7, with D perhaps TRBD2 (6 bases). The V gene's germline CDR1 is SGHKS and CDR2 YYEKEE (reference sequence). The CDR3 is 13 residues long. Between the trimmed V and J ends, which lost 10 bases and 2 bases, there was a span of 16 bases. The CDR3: CAYRWWTTYEQYF. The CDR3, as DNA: TGTGCCTACAGGTGGTGGACTACCTACGAGCAGTACTTC.

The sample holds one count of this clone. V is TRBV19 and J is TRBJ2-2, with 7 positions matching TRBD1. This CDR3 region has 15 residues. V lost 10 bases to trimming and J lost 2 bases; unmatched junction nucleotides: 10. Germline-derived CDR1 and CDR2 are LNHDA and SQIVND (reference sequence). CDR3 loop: CAIRQGQLNTGELFF. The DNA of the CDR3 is TGTGCCATTCGTCAGGGACAGCTCAACACCGGGGAGCTGTTTTTT.

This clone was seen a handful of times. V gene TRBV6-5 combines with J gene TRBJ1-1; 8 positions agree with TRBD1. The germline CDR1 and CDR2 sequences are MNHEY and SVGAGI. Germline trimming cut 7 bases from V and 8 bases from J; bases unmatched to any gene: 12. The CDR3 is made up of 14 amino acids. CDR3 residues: CASTIAGTGREAFF. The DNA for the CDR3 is TGTGCCAGCACCATCGCCGGGACAGGTAGGGAAGCTTTCTTT.

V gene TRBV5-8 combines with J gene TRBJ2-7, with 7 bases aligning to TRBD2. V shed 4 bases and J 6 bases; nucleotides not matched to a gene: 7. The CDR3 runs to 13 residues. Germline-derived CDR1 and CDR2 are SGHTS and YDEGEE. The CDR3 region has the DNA TGTGCCAGCAGCACGGGACTACTCTCCGAGCAGTACTTC. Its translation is CASSTGLLSEQYF.